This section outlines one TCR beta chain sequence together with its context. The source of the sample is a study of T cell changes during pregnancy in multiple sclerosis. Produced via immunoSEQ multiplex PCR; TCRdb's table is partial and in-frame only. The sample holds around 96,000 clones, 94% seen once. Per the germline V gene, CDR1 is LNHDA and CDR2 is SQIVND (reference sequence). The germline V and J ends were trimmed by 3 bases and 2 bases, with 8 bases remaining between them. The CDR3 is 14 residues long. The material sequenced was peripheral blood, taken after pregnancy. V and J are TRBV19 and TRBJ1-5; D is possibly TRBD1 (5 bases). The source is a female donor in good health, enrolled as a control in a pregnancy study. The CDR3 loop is CASSMWGGNQPQHF. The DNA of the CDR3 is TGTGCCAGTAGTATGTGGGGCGGCAATCAGCCCCAGCATTTT.